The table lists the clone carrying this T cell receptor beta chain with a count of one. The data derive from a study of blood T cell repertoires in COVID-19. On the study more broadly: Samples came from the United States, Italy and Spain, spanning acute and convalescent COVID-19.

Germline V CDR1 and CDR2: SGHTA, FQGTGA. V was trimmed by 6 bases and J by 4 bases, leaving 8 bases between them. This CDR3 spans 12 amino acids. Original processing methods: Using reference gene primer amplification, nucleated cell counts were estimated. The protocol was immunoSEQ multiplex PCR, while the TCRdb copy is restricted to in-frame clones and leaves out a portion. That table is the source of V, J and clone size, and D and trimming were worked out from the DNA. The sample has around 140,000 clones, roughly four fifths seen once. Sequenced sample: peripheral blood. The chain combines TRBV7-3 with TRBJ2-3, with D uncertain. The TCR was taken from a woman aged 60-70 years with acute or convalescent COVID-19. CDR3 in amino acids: CASSMSADTQYF. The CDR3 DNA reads TGTGCCAGCAGTATGTCTGCAGATACGCAGTATTTT. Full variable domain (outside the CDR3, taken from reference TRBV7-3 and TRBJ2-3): GAGVSQTPSNKVTEKGKYVELRCDPISGHTALYWYRQSLGQGPEFLIYFQGTGAADDSGLPNDRFFAVRPEGSVSTLKIQRTERGDSAVYLCASSMSADTQYFGPGTRLTVL.